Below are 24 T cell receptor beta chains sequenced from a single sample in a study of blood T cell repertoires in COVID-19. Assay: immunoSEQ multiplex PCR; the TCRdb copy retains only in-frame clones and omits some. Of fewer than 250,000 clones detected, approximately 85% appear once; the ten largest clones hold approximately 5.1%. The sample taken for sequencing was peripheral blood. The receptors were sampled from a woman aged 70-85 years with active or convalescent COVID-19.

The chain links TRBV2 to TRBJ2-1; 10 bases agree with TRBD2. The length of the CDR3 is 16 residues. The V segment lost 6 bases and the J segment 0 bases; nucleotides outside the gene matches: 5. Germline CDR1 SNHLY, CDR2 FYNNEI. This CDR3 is CASSRTSGFSYNEQFF. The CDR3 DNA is TGTGCCAGCAGCAGGACTAGCGGATTCTCCTACAATGAGCAGTTCTTC.

As DNA, the CDR3 is TGTGCCAGCAGTAGGGGACAGTTCACTGAAGCTTTCTTT. This translates into CASSRGQFTEAFF. The genes are TRBV2 and TRBJ1-1, with 7 bases aligning to TRBD1. The CDR3 has 13 residues. Germline CDR1 reads SNHLY; CDR2 reads FYNNEI. V lost 5 bases to trimming and J lost 4 bases; unmatched junction nucleotides: 4.

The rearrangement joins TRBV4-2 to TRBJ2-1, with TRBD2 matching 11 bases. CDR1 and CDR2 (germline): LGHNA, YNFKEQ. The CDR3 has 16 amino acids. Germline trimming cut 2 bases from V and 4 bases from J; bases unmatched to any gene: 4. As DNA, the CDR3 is TGTGCCAGCAGCCAAAAGACTAGCGGGGATTACAATGAGCAGTTCTTC. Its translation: CASSQKTSGDYNEQFF.

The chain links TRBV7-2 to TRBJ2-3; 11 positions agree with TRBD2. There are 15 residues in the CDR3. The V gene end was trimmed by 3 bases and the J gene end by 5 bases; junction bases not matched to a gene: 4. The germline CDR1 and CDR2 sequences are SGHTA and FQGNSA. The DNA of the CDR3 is TGTGCCAGCAGCTTCCGACTAGCGGGACTAGATACGCAGTATTTT. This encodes CASSFRLAGLDTQYF.

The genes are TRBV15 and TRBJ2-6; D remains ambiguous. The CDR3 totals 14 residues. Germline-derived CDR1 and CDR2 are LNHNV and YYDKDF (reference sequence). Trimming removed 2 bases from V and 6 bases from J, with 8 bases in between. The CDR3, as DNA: TGTGCCACCAGCAGAAGCCAGGAGGCCAACGTCCTGACTTTC. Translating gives CATSRSQEANVLTF.

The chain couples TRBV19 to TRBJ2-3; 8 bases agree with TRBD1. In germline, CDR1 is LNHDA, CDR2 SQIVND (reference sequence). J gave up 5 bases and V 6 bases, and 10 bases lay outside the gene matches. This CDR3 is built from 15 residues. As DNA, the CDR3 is TGTGCCAGTAGCCGGGCGGCAGGGGGCTTAGATACGCAGTATTTT. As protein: CASSRAAGGLDTQYF.

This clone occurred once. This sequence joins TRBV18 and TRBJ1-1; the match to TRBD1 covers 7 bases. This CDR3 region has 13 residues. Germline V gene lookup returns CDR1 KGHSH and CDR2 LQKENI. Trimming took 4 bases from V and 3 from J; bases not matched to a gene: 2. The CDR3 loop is CASSLQGDTEAFF. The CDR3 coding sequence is TGTGCCAGCTCACTCCAGGGGGACACTGAAGCTTTCTTT.

The CDR3 sequence is CASSRMGGQPFEQYF. CDR3 DNA: TGTGCCAGCAGCCGCATGGGGGGACAGCCCTTCGAGCAGTACTTC. This chain connects TRBV4-2 to TRBJ2-7; D might be TRBD1 (7 bases). This CDR3 region has 15 residues. Germline V CDR1 and CDR2: LGHNA, YNFKEQ. V lost 4 bases to trimming and J lost 6 bases, with 19 bases between them.

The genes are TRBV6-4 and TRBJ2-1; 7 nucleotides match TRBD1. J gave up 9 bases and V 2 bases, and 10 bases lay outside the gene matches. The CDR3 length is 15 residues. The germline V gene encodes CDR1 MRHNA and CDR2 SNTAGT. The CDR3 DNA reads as TGTGCCAGCAGTGACCAAACAGGGGCTTCAAGTGAGCAGTTCTTC. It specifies CASSDQTGASSEQFF.

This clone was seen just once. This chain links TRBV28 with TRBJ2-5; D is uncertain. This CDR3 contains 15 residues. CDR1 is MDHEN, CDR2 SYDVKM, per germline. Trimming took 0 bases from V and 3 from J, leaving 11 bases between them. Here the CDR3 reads CASSLWSAAKETQYF. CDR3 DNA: TGTGCCAGCAGTTTATGGTCGGCGGCGAAAGAGACCCAGTACTTC.

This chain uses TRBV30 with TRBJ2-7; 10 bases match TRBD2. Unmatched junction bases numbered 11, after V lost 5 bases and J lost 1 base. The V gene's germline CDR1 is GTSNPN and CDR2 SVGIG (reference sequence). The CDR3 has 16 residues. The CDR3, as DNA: TGTGCCTGGGGTATAGCATCGGGACTAGCGTCCTACGAGCAGTACTTC. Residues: CAWGIASGLASYEQYF.

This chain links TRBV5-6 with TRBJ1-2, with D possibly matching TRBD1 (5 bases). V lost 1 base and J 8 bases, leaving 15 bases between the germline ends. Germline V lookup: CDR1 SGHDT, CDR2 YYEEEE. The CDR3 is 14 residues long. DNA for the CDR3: TGTGCCAGCAGCTTGTGGGGCGTCAGAAGAGGCTACACCTTC. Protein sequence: CASSLWGVRRGYTF.

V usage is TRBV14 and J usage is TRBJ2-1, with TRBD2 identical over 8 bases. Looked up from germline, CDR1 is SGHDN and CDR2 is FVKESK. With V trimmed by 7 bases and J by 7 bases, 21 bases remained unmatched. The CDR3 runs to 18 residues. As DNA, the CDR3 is TGTGCCAGCACCCTCCGGAGGTTCGGGAGGGCCCCTCTTAATGAGCAGTTCTTC. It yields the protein CASTLRRFGRAPLNEQFF.

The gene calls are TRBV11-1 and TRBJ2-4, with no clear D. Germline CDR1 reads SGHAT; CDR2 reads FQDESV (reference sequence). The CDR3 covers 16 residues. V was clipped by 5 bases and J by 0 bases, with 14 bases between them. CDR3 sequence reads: CASSSRVTLAKNIQYF. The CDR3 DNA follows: TGTGCCAGCAGCAGCCGGGTAACCCTAGCCAAAAACATTCAGTACTTC.

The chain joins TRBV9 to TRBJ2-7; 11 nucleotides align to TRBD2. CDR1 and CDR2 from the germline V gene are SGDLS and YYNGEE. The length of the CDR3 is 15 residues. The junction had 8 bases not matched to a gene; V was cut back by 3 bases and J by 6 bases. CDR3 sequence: CASSEGTSGLGEQYF. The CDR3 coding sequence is TGTGCCAGCAGCGAAGGGACTAGCGGATTGGGCGAGCAGTACTTC.

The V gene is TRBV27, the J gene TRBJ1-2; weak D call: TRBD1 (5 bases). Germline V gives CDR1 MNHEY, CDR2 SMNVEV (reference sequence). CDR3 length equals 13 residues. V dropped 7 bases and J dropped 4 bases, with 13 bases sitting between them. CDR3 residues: CASMETGGYGYTF. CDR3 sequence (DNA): TGTGCCAGCATGGAGACCGGGGGCTATGGCTACACCTTC.

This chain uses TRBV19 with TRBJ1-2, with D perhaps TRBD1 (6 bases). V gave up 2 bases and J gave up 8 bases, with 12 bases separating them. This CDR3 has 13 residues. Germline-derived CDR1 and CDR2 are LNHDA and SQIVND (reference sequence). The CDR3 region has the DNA TGTGCCAGTAGTATACAGGGGACGCGGGGCTACACCTTC. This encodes CASSIQGTRGYTF. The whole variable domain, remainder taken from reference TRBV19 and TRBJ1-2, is DGGITQSPKYLFRKEGQNVTLSCEQNLNHDAMYWYRQDPGQGLRLIYYSQIVNDFQKGDIAEGYSVSREKKESFPLTVTSAQKNPTAFYLCASSIQGTRGYTFGSGTRLTVV.

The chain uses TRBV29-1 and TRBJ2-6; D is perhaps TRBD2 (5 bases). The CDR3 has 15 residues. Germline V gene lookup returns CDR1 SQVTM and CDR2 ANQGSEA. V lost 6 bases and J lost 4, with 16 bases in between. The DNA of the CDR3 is TGCAGCGTGATGGGAGACCCGACCGGGGCCAACGTCCTGACTTTC. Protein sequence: CSVMGDPTGANVLTF.

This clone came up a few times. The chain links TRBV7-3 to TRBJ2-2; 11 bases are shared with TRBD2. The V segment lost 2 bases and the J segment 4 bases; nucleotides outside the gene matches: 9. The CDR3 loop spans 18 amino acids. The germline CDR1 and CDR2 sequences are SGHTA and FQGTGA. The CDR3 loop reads CASSLAPLAGGPTGELFF. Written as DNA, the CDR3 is TGTGCCAGCAGCTTAGCACCCCTAGCGGGAGGCCCCACCGGGGAGCTGTTTTTT.

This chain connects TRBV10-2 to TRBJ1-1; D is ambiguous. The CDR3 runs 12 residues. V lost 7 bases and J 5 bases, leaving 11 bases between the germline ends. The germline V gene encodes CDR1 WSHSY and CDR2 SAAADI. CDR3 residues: CASKRERTEAFF. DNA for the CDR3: TGCGCCAGCAAGAGGGAAAGGACTGAAGCTTTCTTT.

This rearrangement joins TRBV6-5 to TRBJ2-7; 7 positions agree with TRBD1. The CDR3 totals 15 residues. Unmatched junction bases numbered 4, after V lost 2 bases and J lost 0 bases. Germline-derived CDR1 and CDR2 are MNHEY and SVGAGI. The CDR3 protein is CASSYIQGVSYEQYF. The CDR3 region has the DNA TGTGCCAGCAGTTACATCCAGGGGGTCTCCTACGAGCAGTACTTC.

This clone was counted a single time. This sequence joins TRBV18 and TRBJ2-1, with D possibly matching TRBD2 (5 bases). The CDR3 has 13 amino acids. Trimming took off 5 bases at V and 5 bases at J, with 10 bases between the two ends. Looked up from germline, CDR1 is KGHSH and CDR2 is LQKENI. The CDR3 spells CASSSGRNNEQFF. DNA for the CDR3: TGTGCCAGCTCAAGCGGTCGAAACAATGAGCAGTTCTTC. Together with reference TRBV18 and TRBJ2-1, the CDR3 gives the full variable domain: NAGVMQNPRHLVRRRGQEARLRCSPMKGHSHVYWYRQLPEEGLKFMVYLQKENIIDESGMPKERFSAEFPKEGPSILRIQQVVRGDSAAYFCASSSGRNNEQFFGPGTRLTVL.

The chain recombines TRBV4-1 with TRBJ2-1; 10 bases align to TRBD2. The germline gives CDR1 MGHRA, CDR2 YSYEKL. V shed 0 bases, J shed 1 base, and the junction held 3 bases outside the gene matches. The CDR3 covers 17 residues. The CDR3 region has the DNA TGCGCCAGCAGCCAAGAACCTAGCGGGAGTTCCTACAATGAGCAGTTCTTC. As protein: CASSQEPSGSSYNEQFF.

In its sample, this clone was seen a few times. In DNA form, the CDR3 reads TGTGCCAGCAGCCAAGAGGCCCAGGGGCGCTACAATCAGCCCCAGCATTTT. Residues: CASSQEAQGRYNQPQHF. This sequence joins TRBV14 and TRBJ1-5, with a weak D call TRBD1 (6 bases). V was pared by 0 bases and J by 3 bases, with 15 bases between. Germline V gene sequence: CDR1 SGHDN, CDR2 FVKESK. This CDR3 spans 17 amino acids.